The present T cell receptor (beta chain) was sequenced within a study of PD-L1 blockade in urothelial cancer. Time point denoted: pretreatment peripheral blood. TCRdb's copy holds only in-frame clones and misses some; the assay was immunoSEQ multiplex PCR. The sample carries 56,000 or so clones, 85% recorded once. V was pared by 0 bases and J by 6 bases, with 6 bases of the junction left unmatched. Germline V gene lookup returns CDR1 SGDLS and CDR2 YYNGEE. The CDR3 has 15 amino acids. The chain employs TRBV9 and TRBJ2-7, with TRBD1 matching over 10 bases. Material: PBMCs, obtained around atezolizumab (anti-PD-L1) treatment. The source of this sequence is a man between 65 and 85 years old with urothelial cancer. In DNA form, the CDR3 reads TGTGCCAGCAGCGTAGGTGGGGACAGGGGAGGCGAGCAGTACTTC. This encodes CASSVGGDRGGEQYF.